This T cell receptor (beta chain) was retrieved from a study of cytomegalovirus exposure and HLA in healthy donors. Findings and caveats of the study: Association of a missense DCLRE1C variant with TCR beta V- and J-gene trimming was reported in a later analysis.

The study ran its PCR with 60 Vbeta and 13 Jbeta primers. Libraries were prepared by immunoSEQ multiplex PCR; TCRdb keeps only in-frame clonotypes and omits some of them. Altogether 80,000 to 95,000 clones are present, 60% to 85% being singletons, with the ten largest covering under 7%. The V gene lost 5 bases and the J gene lost 4 bases, with 11 bases spanning the gap. The CDR3 totals 13 residues. Germline V gene lookup returns CDR1 SGHNT and CDR2 YENEEA. With respect to this clone: Its matching antigen is unknown.

The TCR originated in a man aged 18 to 35 in good health and CMV-seropositive. V and J are TRBV11-3 and TRBJ1-1; the D gene is possibly TRBD1 (5 bases). Input material: PBMCs. The CDR3 is CASSPGGGTEAFF. The CDR3 coding sequence is TGTGCCAGCAGCCCGGGGGGGGGCACTGAAGCTTTCTTT.